A single sample gave rise to the 22 T cell receptor beta chains below, sequenced in a study of blood T cell repertoires in COVID-19. Repertoires were generated with immunoSEQ multiplex PCR, while TCRdb's copy carries only in-frame clones and drops some. Of around 200,000 clones listed, more than 70% are singletons. Specimen: peripheral blood. The receptors stem from a woman aged 45 to 65 with acute or convalescent COVID-19.

The chain joins TRBV7-6 to TRBJ2-5; 10 bases match TRBD2. In germline, CDR1 is SGHVS, CDR2 FNYEAQ. The CDR3 is made up of 16 amino acids. V shed 1 base and J 5 bases; nucleotides not matched to a gene: 7. CDR3 bases: TGTGCCAGCAGCTTAGAAGCGGGAGGGCCGGAGGAGACCCAGTACTTC. Protein: CASSLEAGGPEETQYF.

The CDR3 sequence is CASSQMREIMTDTQYF. The CDR3 region has the DNA TGTGCCAGCAGCCAAATGAGAGAAATCATGACAGATACGCAGTATTTT. The genes are TRBV5-4 and TRBJ2-3; D gene unclear. Germline CDR1 and CDR2: SGHNT and YYREEE (reference sequence). V was pared by 4 bases and J by 3 bases, with 18 bases between. The CDR3 is 16 residues long. The whole variable domain, remainder taken from reference TRBV5-4 and TRBJ2-3, is ETGVTQSPTHLIKTRGQQVTLRCSSQSGHNTVSWYQQALGQGPQFIFQYYREEENGRGNFPPRFSGLQFPNYSSELNVNALELDDSALYLCASSQMREIMTDTQYFGPGTRLTVL.

The rearrangement joins TRBV19 to TRBJ2-2, with a possible D match to TRBD1 (5 bases). V shed 9 bases and J shed 4 bases, with 12 bases lying between them. The germline CDR1 and CDR2 sequences are LNHDA and SQIVND (reference sequence). The CDR3 is 13 residues long. The chain's CDR3 is CASYRGSTGELFF. CDR3 DNA sequence: TGTGCCAGCTATAGGGGCTCCACCGGGGAGCTGTTTTTT.

The table lists this clone with a count of one. CDR3 in amino acids: CAWSVQRNRVETQYF. CDR3 coding DNA: TGTGCCTGGAGTGTACAAAGAAACAGGGTAGAGACCCAGTACTTC. The chain employs TRBV30 and TRBJ2-5; the D gene is possibly TRBD1 (6 bases). The CDR3 length is 15 residues. Germline V gene lookup returns CDR1 GTSNPN and CDR2 SVGIG (reference sequence). The ends were cut back, 0 bases at V and 4 bases at J, with 15 bases in the middle. Full variable domain (remainder filled in from reference TRBV30 and TRBJ2-5): SQTIHQWPATLVQPVGSPLSLECTVEGTSNPNLYWYRQAAGRGLQLLFYSVGIGQISSEVPQNLSASRPQDRQFILSSKKLLLSDSGFYLCAWSVQRNRVETQYFGPGTRLLVL.

This chain connects TRBV5-1 to TRBJ2-2, with TRBD2 matching over 10 bases. Losses at the gene ends were 3 bases for V and 6 bases for J; bases not matched to a gene: 11. The CDR3 has 17 amino acids. Germline values: CDR1 SGHRS, CDR2 YFSETQ. The CDR3 DNA reads as TGCGCCAGCAGCTCCGGGTCTCTAGCGGGAGTCTCCGGGGAGCTGTTTTTT. Translation gives CASSSGSLAGVSGELFF.

V usage is TRBV21-1 and J usage is TRBJ1-1; the table's D call TRBD1 went unverified against the DNA. TRBV21-1 is flagged as a pseudogene. The CDR3 loop spans 17 amino acids. DNA of the CDR3: TGTGCCAGCACGCTAAGGACAGGGACAAAACCGAACACTGAAGCTTTCTTT. This codes for CASTLRTGTKPNTEAFF.

This clone was picked up one time. The J gene is TRBJ1-5, the V gene TRBV20-1; D unclear. The V gene lost 1 base and the J gene lost 6 bases, with 4 bases spanning the gap. This CDR3 contains 11 residues. Germline loops: CDR1 DFQATT, CDR2 SNEGSKA (reference sequence). The CDR3 bases are TGCAGTGCTAGAGCCTCTCAGCCCCAGCATTTT. Its translation is CSARASQPQHF.

The chain combines TRBV2 with TRBJ2-3; TRBD2 aligns across 7 bases. The CDR3 length is 15 residues. The germline CDR1 and CDR2 sequences are SNHLY and FYNNEI. The ends lost 6 bases at V and 5 bases at J; junction bases unmatched: 11. CDR3 nucleotide sequence: TGTGCCAGCAGCGGAGGACTAGGCAACAGAGATACGCAGTATTTT. Encoded protein: CASSGGLGNRDTQYF.

The chain combines TRBV2 with TRBJ2-1; possible D gene TRBD2, 6 bases. Trimming took 6 bases from V and 8 from J, leaving 20 bases between them. The V gene's germline CDR1 is SNHLY and CDR2 FYNNEI. This CDR3 has 15 residues. CDR3 sequence: CASSPPGTASDEQFF. The CDR3 DNA reads as TGTGCCAGCAGCCCCCCCGGGACTGCCTCAGATGAGCAGTTCTTC.

The chain is built from TRBV28 and TRBJ1-2, with 9 nucleotides matching TRBD1. Germline-derived CDR1 and CDR2 are MDHEN and SYDVKM. This CDR3 has 14 amino acids. CDR3 coding DNA: TGTGTCGCCGGTGAACAGGGGGCCGAAAGTGGCTACACCTTC. Residues: CVAGEQGAESGYTF.

The chain combines TRBV3-1 (or the pseudogene TRBV3-2) with TRBJ1-4, with D possibly being TRBD1 (6 bases). Germline V gives CDR1 LGHDT, CDR2 YNNKEL (reference sequence). The CDR3 covers 12 residues. V gave up 10 bases and J gave up 5 bases, with 11 bases separating them. DNA of the CDR3: TGTGCCACCGAGGGGGGGAATGAAAAACTGTTTTTT. It is translated as CATEGGNEKLFF.

The chain employs TRBV19 and TRBJ2-4; a weak D match, TRBD1 (6 bases). The germline V and J ends were trimmed by 6 bases and 0 bases, with 15 bases remaining between them. Germline V gives CDR1 LNHDA, CDR2 SQIVND (reference sequence). CDR3 length equals 16 residues. CDR3 in amino acids: CASSPQGNLAKNIQYF. CDR3 bases: TGTGCCAGTAGCCCACAGGGCAACCTAGCCAAAAACATTCAGTACTTC.

The sample holds a few counts of this clone. J is TRBJ2-7 and V is TRBV6-5, with D perhaps matching TRBD2 (5 bases). V lost 2 bases to trimming and J lost 6 bases, with 11 bases between them. This CDR3 comprises 13 residues. Germline CDR1 is MNHEY and CDR2 is SVGAGI. DNA of the CDR3: TGTGCCAGCAGTTACAGTGGCCGGGGCGAGCAGTACTTC. Translation: CASSYSGRGEQYF.

This clone was detected only once. The chain is built from TRBV6-5 and TRBJ2-3; 7 bases fit TRBD2. The CDR3 is made up of 16 amino acids. Germline CDR1 MNHEY, CDR2 SVGAGI. Trimming at V came to 0 bases and at J to 0 bases, leaving 3 bases not matched to a gene. The CDR3 DNA is TGTGCCAGCAGTTACTCTTATAGCGGGAGCACAGATACGCAGTATTTT. As protein: CASSYSYSGSTDTQYF.

Here the CDR3 reads CASSRKWSGQGTSNQPQHF. In nucleotides, the CDR3 is TGTGCCAGCAGCCGAAAGTGGTCGGGACAGGGGACAAGCAATCAGCCCCAGCATTTT. The chain employs TRBV6-6 and TRBJ1-5; 10 nucleotides line up with TRBD1. The trim removed 6 bases at V and 1 base at J, leaving 15 bases unmatched. This CDR3 has 19 amino acids. Per germline, CDR1 MNHNY and CDR2 SVGAGI (reference sequence).

The chain employs TRBV9 and TRBJ2-1; D is possibly TRBD2 (5 bases). Trimming shortened V by 0 bases and J by 9 bases, and 16 bases separated the two germline ends. Germline V gene lookup returns CDR1 SGDLS and CDR2 YYNGEE. The CDR3 runs to 15 residues. The CDR3 region is CASSVEGLYDGEQFF. The CDR3 bases are TGTGCCAGCAGCGTAGAAGGACTGTACGACGGTGAGCAGTTCTTC.

The V and J genes are TRBV2 and TRBJ2-4; TRBD1 matches 8 bases. The CDR3 is made up of 15 amino acids. The V gene end was trimmed by 6 bases and the J gene end by 2 bases; junction bases not matched to a gene: 6. Germline V gives CDR1 SNHLY, CDR2 FYNNEI. CDR3 DNA: TGTGCCAGCAGCTCAGGGGGCAAGTCCAAAAACATTCAGTACTTC. Its protein is CASSSGGKSKNIQYF.

The J gene is TRBJ2-3, the V gene TRBV5-1, with a weak D call TRBD1 (5 bases). CDR3 length: 15 amino acids. Germline values: CDR1 SGHRS, CDR2 YFSETQ. V lost 0 bases to trimming and J lost 2 bases, with 10 bases between them. The CDR3 nucleotides are TGCGCCAGCAGCTTGGAGGGGATTTTCACAGATACGCAGTATTTT. Protein product: CASSLEGIFTDTQYF.

The table lists this clone with a count of one. Here the CDR3 reads CASSTGQGVGGYTF. As DNA, the CDR3 is TGTGCCAGCAGCACGGGACAGGGGGTTGGCGGCTACACCTTC. V and J are TRBV5-4 and TRBJ1-2, with 11 bases that match TRBD1. The CDR3 contains 14 residues. CDR1 is SGHNT, CDR2 YYREEE, per germline (reference sequence). With V trimmed by 4 bases and J by 8 bases, 7 bases remained unmatched.

CDR3 in amino acids: CASSQDPDSYEKLFF. DNA of the CDR3: TGTGCCAGCAGCCAAGATCCGGACAGCTATGAAAAACTGTTTTTT. This chain joins TRBV3-1 (or the pseudogene TRBV3-2) and TRBJ1-4; a weak D match, TRBD1 (6 bases). Germline loops: CDR1 LGHDT, CDR2 YNNKEL (reference sequence). Trimming cost V 0 bases and J 6 bases, with 11 bases left between them. This CDR3 spans 15 amino acids.

The V and J genes are TRBV10-3 and TRBJ2-2; TRBD2 matches 9 bases. Germline CDR1 is ENHRY and CDR2 is SYGVKD. Trimming took 1 base from V and 6 from J; bases not matched to a gene: 9. This CDR3 contains 17 residues. In DNA, the CDR3 is TGTGCCATCAGTGAGTACGATAGCGGGAGTGTCCCCGGGGAGCTGTTTTTT. Translating gives CAISEYDSGSVPGELFF.

The CDR3 nucleotides are TGTGCCAGCAGTCCGCCGGGACTAGCCGGTCCCGGGGGGCAGTTCTTC. Its translation: CASSPPGLAGPGGQFF. The rearrangement uses TRBV27 and TRBJ2-1; 9 bases are a match to TRBD2. V lost 5 bases, J lost 12 bases, and 17 bases stayed unmatched. Looked up from germline, CDR1 is MNHEY and CDR2 is SMNVEV (reference sequence). The CDR3 extends over 16 amino acids.